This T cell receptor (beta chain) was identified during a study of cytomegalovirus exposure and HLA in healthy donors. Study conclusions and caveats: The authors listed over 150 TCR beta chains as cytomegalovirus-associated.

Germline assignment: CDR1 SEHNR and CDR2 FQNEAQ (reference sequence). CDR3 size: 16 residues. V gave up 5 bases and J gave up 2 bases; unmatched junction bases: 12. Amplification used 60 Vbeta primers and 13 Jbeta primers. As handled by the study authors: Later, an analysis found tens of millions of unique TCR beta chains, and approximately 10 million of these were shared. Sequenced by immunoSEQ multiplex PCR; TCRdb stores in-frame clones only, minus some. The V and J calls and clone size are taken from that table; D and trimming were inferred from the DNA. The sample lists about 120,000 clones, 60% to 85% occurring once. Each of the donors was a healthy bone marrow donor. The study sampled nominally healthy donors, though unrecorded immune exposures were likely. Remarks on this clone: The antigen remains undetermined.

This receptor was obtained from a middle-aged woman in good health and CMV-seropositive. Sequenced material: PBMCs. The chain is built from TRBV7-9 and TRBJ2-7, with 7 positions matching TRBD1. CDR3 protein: CASSNYLRDSPYEQYF. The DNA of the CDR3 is TGTGCCAGCAGCAACTACCTCCGGGACAGCCCCTACGAGCAGTACTTC.